The next 20 T cell receptor beta chains were all read from a single sample in a study of beta chain features in type 1 diabetes. Expressed TCRB transcripts were sequenced because the isolated RNA had all been reverse transcribed beforehand. TCRdb keeps only in-frame clones here, not all; method: immunoSEQ multiplex PCR. Of approximately 6,100 clones in the sample, around 74% are singletons; the top ten hold approximately 2%. The sequenced sample consisted of Tregs from blood. All receptors come from a man aged 18-30 years in good health.

The chain carries TRBV28 and TRBJ2-5; D is perhaps TRBD1 (5 bases). Trimming cost V 5 bases and J 5 bases, with 30 bases left between them. This CDR3 contains 19 residues. The V gene's germline CDR1 is MDHEN and CDR2 SYDVKM. The CDR3 coding sequence is TGTGCCAGCAGTATCTCACCCATCCGGACATGGGGCAAGGTGGAGACCCAGTACTTC. As protein: CASSISPIRTWGKVETQYF.

The CDR3 DNA reads TGTGCCAGCAGTGATCCCACAGGCTATGGCTACACCTTC. Translating it yields CASSDPTGYGYTF. The V call is TRBV25-1, the J call TRBJ1-2; D is possibly TRBD1 (5 bases). The CDR3 is 13 residues long. V shed 3 bases and J shed 4 bases, with 9 bases lying between them. Germline V gene sequence: CDR1 MGHDK, CDR2 SYGVNS.

The J gene is TRBJ2-6, the V gene TRBV4-3, with 10 bases lining up with TRBD1. Trimming removed 3 bases from V and 2 bases from J; junction bases left unmatched: 10. The CDR3 runs 19 residues. Germline loops: CDR1 LGHNA, CDR2 YSLEER. CDR3 sequence (DNA): TGCGCCAGCAGCCAGTTTCCGGGACAGGGGTATGCTGGGGCCAACGTCCTGACTTTC. As protein: CASSQFPGQGYAGANVLTF.

The chain couples TRBV5-4 to TRBJ2-7, with D possibly being TRBD2 (5 bases). The CDR3 has 13 residues. V lost 5 bases to trimming and J lost 5 bases, with 14 bases between them. Germline V gene data show CDR1 as SGHNT and CDR2 as YYREEE (reference sequence). CDR3 bases: TGTGCCAGCAGTTTCGAGGGTAGGGACGAGCAGTACTTC. Its protein product is CASSFEGRDEQYF.

The chain uses TRBV6-5 and TRBJ1-3; D unresolved. Trimming stripped 8 bases from V and 3 bases from J, with 17 bases between. Per the germline V gene, CDR1 is MNHEY and CDR2 is SVGAGI. The CDR3 is 15 residues long. CDR3 sequence reads: CASRPTGIGGNTIYF. The CDR3 region has the DNA TGTGCCAGCCGCCCGACGGGGATCGGTGGAAACACCATATATTTT.

This clone has a single count. This rearrangement joins TRBV19 to TRBJ1-2; 7 bases fit TRBD1. The CDR3 has 18 amino acids. J gave up 5 bases and V 4 bases, and 19 bases lay outside the gene matches. Germline CDR1 LNHDA, CDR2 SQIVND (reference sequence). CDR3 sequence: CASSTQTGIGVSSYGYTF. The CDR3 region has the DNA TGTGCCAGTAGTACCCAGACAGGGATCGGCGTAAGTTCATATGGCTACACCTTC.

The V and J genes are TRBV2 and TRBJ2-1; D perhaps matches TRBD1 (6 bases). The CDR3 sequence is 14 residues long. From germline, CDR1 is SNHLY and CDR2 FYNNEI. Trimming stripped 8 bases from V and 8 bases from J, with 19 bases between. The CDR3, as DNA: TGTGCCAGCGGGGTACAGGGAGCAGGGTATGAGCAGTTCTTC. Its translation: CASGVQGAGYEQFF.

This chain connects TRBV2 to TRBJ1-6; 8 bases agree with TRBD1. Germline CDR1 reads SNHLY; CDR2 reads FYNNEI. With 1 base clipped from V and 10 bases from J, the junction kept 6 bases outside the gene matches. The CDR3 runs 15 residues. For the CDR3, the DNA is TGTGCCAGCAGTGAAGTAGCAGGGGGCGAGTCACCCCTCCACTTT. This encodes CASSEVAGGESPLHF.

The genes are TRBV10-3 and TRBJ2-7; 9 bases are shared with TRBD1. CDR1 is ENHRY, CDR2 SYGVKD, per germline. This CDR3 comprises 15 residues. J was trimmed by 3 bases and V by 5 bases; bases with no gene match: 8. The CDR3 loop is CAISPTTGGDYEQYF. CDR3 coding DNA: TGTGCCATCAGTCCAACTACAGGGGGCGACTACGAGCAGTACTTC.

The J gene is TRBJ1-5, the V gene TRBV2, with D unclear. This CDR3 is 13 amino acids long. CDR1 is SNHLY and CDR2 is FYNNEI in the germline V gene. Between the trimmed V and J ends, which lost 4 bases and 7 bases, there was a span of 11 bases. The CDR3 bases are TGTGCCAGCAGTGTCTACGGGTACCAGCCCCAGCATTTT. Protein product: CASSVYGYQPQHF.

The chain employs TRBV6-5 and TRBJ1-5; D not certain. Germline lookup yields CDR1 MNHEY and CDR2 SVGAGI. The V and J ends lost 5 bases and 7 bases respectively, with 9 bases between them. The CDR3 contains 12 residues. The CDR3 sequence: CASSTGRQPQHF. CDR3 nucleotides: TGTGCCAGCAGTACTGGGAGGCAGCCCCAGCATTTT.

The rearrangement uses TRBV7-2 and TRBJ2-1; 8 positions agree with TRBD2. This CDR3 has 15 amino acids. Germline assignment: CDR1 SGHTA and CDR2 FQGNSA. The trim removed 1 base at V and 2 bases at J, leaving 1 base unmatched. DNA of the CDR3: TGTGCCAGCAGCTTAGTTAGCGGGGCCTACAATGAGCAGTTCTTC. Its protein product is CASSLVSGAYNEQFF.

Comment on this clone: Relative to the germline gene, one junction end is altered; a read error may explain this. The chain uses TRBV11-2 and TRBJ2-5; tentative D call: TRBD2 (7 bases). The end of the DNA is better explained by TRBJ2-7, so the J call may be wrong. CDR3 size: 15 residues. CDR1 is SGHAT and CDR2 is FQNNGV in the germline V gene. The CDR3 is CASSLEGGHSYEQYF. In nucleotides, the CDR3 is TGTGCCAGCAGCCTAGAGGGGGGGCATTCCTACGAGCAGTACTTC.

This chain joins TRBV5-1 and TRBJ2-7; no reliable D call. The CDR3 is 13 amino acids. V shed 0 bases and J shed 5 bases, with 9 bases lying between them. Germline assignment: CDR1 SGHRS and CDR2 YFSETQ. The CDR3 region has the DNA TGCGCCAGCAGCTTGGCTGGCTTCCACGAGCAGTACTTC. Protein: CASSLAGFHEQYF.

This chain connects TRBV7-8 to TRBJ1-6; possibly TRBD1 for D (5 bases). The CDR3 runs to 14 residues. The V and J ends lost 5 bases and 7 bases respectively, with 12 bases between them. CDR1 is SGHVS and CDR2 is FQNEAQ in the germline V gene. The DNA for the CDR3 is TGTGCCAGCAGCCTGTCTTACAGGAATTCACCCCTCCACTTT. It specifies CASSLSYRNSPLHF.

This chain uses TRBV9 with TRBJ1-6; the match to TRBD1 covers 8 bases. Germline V CDR1 and CDR2: SGDLS, YYNGEE. J gave up 7 bases and V 3 bases, and 3 bases lay outside the gene matches. The length of the CDR3 is 14 residues. CDR3 loop: CASSARDRNSPLHF. The CDR3 nucleotides read TGTGCCAGCAGCGCGAGGGACAGGAATTCACCCCTCCACTTT.

This rearrangement joins TRBV7-8 to TRBJ2-2, with D maybe TRBD2 (6 bases). With 9 bases removed from V and 1 base from J, the gap between germline ends came to 15 bases. Looked up from germline, CDR1 is SGHVS and CDR2 is FQNEAQ. The CDR3 is 15 amino acids. CDR3 residues: CASSPRRGNTGELFF. The CDR3 nucleotides read TGTGCCAGTAGTCCTAGGCGGGGGAACACCGGGGAGCTGTTTTTT.

The V and J genes are TRBV4-3 and TRBJ2-7, with D possibly TRBD1 on 6 matching bases. With 0 bases removed from V and 3 bases from J, the gap between germline ends came to 12 bases. This CDR3 spans 15 amino acids. Germline V gene data show CDR1 as LGHNA and CDR2 as YSLEER. The CDR3, as DNA: TGCGCCAGCAGCCAAGATCCCAGGGGTGGCTACGAGCAGTACTTC. As protein: CASSQDPRGGYEQYF.

This chain connects TRBV5-4 to TRBJ2-3; 7 bases agree with TRBD2. V dropped 4 bases and J dropped 0; count of bases not matched to a gene: 5. Looked up from germline, CDR1 is SGHNT and CDR2 is YYREEE (reference sequence). This CDR3 is built from 15 residues. The CDR3 coding sequence is TGTGCCAGCAGCACGAGGGAGGGAAGCACAGATACGCAGTATTTT. Translation gives CASSTREGSTDTQYF.

This chain connects TRBV7-9 to TRBJ2-7; 8 bases agree with TRBD2. This CDR3 is 15 amino acids long. V gave up 6 bases and J gave up 2 bases; unmatched junction bases: 9. Germline V CDR1 and CDR2: SEHNR, FQNEAQ (reference sequence). Written as DNA, the CDR3 is TGTGCCAGCAGGACCTTAACTAGCGGAACCTACGAGCAGTACTTC. The encoded protein is CASRTLTSGTYEQYF.